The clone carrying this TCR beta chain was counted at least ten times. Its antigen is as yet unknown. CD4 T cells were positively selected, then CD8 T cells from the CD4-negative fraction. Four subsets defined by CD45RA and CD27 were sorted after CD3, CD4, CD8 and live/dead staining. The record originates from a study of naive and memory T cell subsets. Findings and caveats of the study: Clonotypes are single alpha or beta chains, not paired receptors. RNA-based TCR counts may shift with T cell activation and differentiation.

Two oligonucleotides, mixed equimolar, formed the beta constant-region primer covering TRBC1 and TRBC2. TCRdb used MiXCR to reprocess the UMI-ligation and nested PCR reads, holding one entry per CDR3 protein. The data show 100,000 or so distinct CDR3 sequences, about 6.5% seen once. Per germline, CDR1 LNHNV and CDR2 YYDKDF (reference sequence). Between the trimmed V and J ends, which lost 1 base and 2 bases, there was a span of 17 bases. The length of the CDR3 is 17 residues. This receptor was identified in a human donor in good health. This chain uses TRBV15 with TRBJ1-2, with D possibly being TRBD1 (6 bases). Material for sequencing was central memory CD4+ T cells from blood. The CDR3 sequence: CATSRVPPWGGNYGYTF. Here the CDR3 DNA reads TGTGCCACCAGCAGAGTCCCCCCGTGGGGGGGCAACTATGGCTACACCTTC.